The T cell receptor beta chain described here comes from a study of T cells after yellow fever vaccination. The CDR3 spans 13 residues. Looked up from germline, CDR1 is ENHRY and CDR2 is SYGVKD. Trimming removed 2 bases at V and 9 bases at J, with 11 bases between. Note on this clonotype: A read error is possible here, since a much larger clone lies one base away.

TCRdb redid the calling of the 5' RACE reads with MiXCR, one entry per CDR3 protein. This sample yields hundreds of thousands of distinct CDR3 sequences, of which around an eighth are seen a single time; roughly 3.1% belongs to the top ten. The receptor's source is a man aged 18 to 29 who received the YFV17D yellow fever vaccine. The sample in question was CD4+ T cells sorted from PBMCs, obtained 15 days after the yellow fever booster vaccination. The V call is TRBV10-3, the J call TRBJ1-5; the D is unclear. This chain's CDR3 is CAISEQRDLPQHF. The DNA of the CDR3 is TGTGCCATCAGTGAGCAAAGAGATCTGCCCCAGCATTTT.